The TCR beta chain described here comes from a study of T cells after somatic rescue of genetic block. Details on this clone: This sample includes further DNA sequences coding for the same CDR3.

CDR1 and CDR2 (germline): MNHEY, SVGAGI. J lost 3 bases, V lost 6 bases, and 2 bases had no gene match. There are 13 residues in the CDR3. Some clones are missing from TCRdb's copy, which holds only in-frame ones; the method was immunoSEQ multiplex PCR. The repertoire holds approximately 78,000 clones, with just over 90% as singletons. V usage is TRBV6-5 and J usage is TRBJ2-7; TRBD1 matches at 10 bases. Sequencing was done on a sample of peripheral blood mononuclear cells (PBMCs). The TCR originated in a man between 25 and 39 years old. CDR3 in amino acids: CASSRDRGYEQYF. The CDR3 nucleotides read TGTGCCAGCAGCAGGGACAGGGGCTACGAGCAGTACTTC.